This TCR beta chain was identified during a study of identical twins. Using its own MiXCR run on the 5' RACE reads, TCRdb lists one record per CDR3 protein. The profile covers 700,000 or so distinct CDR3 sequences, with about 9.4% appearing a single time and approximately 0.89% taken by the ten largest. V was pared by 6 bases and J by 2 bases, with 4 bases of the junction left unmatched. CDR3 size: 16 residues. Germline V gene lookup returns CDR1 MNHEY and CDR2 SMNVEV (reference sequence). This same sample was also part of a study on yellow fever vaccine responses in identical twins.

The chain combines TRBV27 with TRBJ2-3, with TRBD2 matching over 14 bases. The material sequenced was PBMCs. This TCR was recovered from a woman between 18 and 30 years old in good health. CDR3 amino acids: CASRGLAGDFTDTQYF. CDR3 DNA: TGTGCCAGCAGGGGACTAGCGGGAGACTTCACAGATACGCAGTATTTT.